This entry lists 22 T cell receptor beta chains sequenced from one sample in a study of breast tumors, draining lymph nodes, adjacent tissues. TCRdb reanalysed the multiplex PCR reads using MiXCR and keeps one entry per CDR3 protein. Of about 15,000 distinct CDR3 sequences listed, roughly 55% were seen once; the top ten hold over 25%. The sample comprised tumor-adjacent breast tissue. Source of these receptors: a female donor with breast cancer. Some clones in this sample may be carry-over from other donors' samples.

This clonotype was seen repeatedly, ten times or more. Germline and junction disagree at one end, which may indicate a read error. The chain recombines TRBV6-4 with TRBJ2-1; 8 bases align to TRBD2. This CDR3 contains 17 residues. CDR1 is MRHNA, CDR2 SNTAGT, per germline. CDR3 sequence reads: CASSHSGSGKSYNEQFF. For the CDR3, the DNA is TGTGCCAGCAGTCACTCGGGTAGCGGGAAATCCTACAATGAGCAGTTCTTC.

V is TRBV2 and J is TRBJ1-5; D not certain. CDR3 length: 11 residues. The germline V and J ends were trimmed by 4 bases and 12 bases, with 10 bases remaining between them. The germline gives CDR1 SNHLY, CDR2 FYNNEI. The CDR3 here is CASSGTAGQHF. The DNA of the CDR3 is TGTGCCAGCAGTGGGACGGCCGGCCAGCATTTT.

The chain carries TRBV6-5 and TRBJ2-1, with 11 bases lining up with TRBD2. The CDR3 contains 18 residues. From germline, CDR1 is MNHEY and CDR2 SVGAGI. The junction had 6 bases not matched to a gene; V was cut back by 0 bases and J by 2 bases. CDR3 amino acids: CASSYSSSSGGTYNEQFF. CDR3 bases: TGTGCCAGCAGTTACTCGAGTTCTAGCGGGGGGACCTACAATGAGCAGTTCTTC.

By its share, this clonotype is medium-sized. The chain has TRBV2 and TRBJ1-2; 8 nucleotides agree with TRBD1. The V gene's germline CDR1 is SNHLY and CDR2 FYNNEI. The length of the CDR3 is 15 residues. V lost 7 bases and J lost 0; bases outside the gene matches: 7. The DNA of the CDR3 is TGTGCCAGCAATAGTGACAGGGGAGCTAACTATGGCTACACCTTC. It codes for CASNSDRGANYGYTF.

The chain carries TRBV20-1 and TRBJ2-1, with D perhaps matching TRBD2 (6 bases). Trimming removed 3 bases from V and 4 bases from J, with 7 bases in between. This CDR3 comprises 12 residues. The germline gives CDR1 DFQATT, CDR2 SNEGSKA (reference sequence). CDR3 region: CSASGTYNEQFF. In DNA form, the CDR3 reads TGCAGTGCTAGCGGGACTTACAATGAGCAGTTCTTC.

This clonotype was seen a handful of times. This may be a read error: a much more frequent sequence differs by one nucleotide. This CDR3 reads CASRQDLNTGAFF. The CDR3, as DNA: TGTGCCAGCAGGCAGGACCTGAACACTGGAGCTTTCTTT. The chain links TRBV7-9 to TRBJ1-1; D call uncertain. The CDR3 spans 13 residues. CDR1 is SEHNR, CDR2 FQNEAQ, per germline (reference sequence).

The chain employs TRBV7-3 and TRBJ1-4; possible D gene TRBD1, 5 bases. The length of the CDR3 is 18 residues. Trimming cost V 0 bases and J 4 bases, with 18 bases left between them. In germline, CDR1 is SGHTA, CDR2 FQGTGA. The CDR3 nucleotides are TGTGCCAGCAGCTTAACCGGGCTCAGCGGGGGGGTTAATGAAAAACTGTTTTTT. Encoded protein: CASSLTGLSGGVNEKLFF.

This clonotype was picked up many times. The chain couples TRBV7-2 to TRBJ1-2; TRBD1 agrees at 8 bases. The ends lost 5 bases at V and 2 bases at J; junction bases unmatched: 4. This CDR3 has 14 residues. From germline, CDR1 is SGHTA and CDR2 FQGNSA. The CDR3 bases are TGTGCCAGCAGCCTGACAGGGGCCAACTATGGCTACACCTTC. Residues: CASSLTGANYGYTF.

The gene calls are TRBV9 and TRBJ2-5; a weak D match, TRBD2 (6 bases). The CDR3 sequence is 16 residues long. Between the trimmed V and J ends, which lost 0 bases and 5 bases, there was a span of 17 bases. Germline V gene sequence: CDR1 SGDLS, CDR2 YYNGEE. The CDR3 loop is CASSVGPQEGLETQYF. DNA of the CDR3: TGTGCCAGCAGCGTAGGCCCACAGGAGGGTTTGGAGACCCAGTACTTC.

This chain uses TRBV4-1 with TRBJ2-7, with 10 bases lining up with TRBD2. V dropped 1 base and J dropped 3; count of bases not matched to a gene: 6. CDR1 MGHRA and CDR2 YSYEKL come from the germline V gene. The CDR3 extends over 16 amino acids. The DNA for the CDR3 is TGCGCCAGCAGCCAAGGGTTGAGCGGGAGGGTCTACGAGCAGTACTTC. It codes for CASSQGLSGRVYEQYF.

In its sample, this clonotype was seen many times. The chain recombines TRBV11-3 with TRBJ1-1; TRBD1 matches 9 bases. The CDR3 covers 16 residues. V lost 0 bases to trimming and J lost 0 bases; unmatched junction nucleotides: 2. CDR1 is SGHNT and CDR2 is YENEEA in the germline V gene. The CDR3 nucleotides read TGTGCCAGCAGCTTAGATGGGGACAGGGTGAACACTGAAGCTTTCTTT. Protein: CASSLDGDRVNTEAFF.

On this clonotype: Without the conserved terminal phenylalanine or tryptophan, this CDR3 likely stems from a read error. The CDR3 DNA reads TGTGCCAGCAGCTATCAGGGGACGGCTAATGAAAAACTGTTTCTT. Translating gives CASSYQGTANEKLFL. The rearrangement uses TRBV5-4 and TRBJ1-4, with D tentatively TRBD1 (6 bases). CDR1 and CDR2 from the germline V gene are SGHNT and YYREEE (reference sequence). The CDR3 is 15 residues long. V lost 3 bases and J 3 bases, leaving 12 bases between the germline ends.

This clonotype showed up many times. This sequence joins TRBV27 and TRBJ1-4; a weak D match, TRBD1 (5 bases). Between the trimmed V and J ends, which lost 5 bases and 2 bases, there was a span of 9 bases. Germline CDR1 is MNHEY and CDR2 is SMNVEV (reference sequence). The CDR3 is 14 amino acids. The CDR3 sequence is CASSAQGTNEKLFF. The CDR3 DNA is TGTGCCAGCAGTGCCCAGGGTACTAATGAAAAACTGTTTTTT.

The chain recombines TRBV15 with TRBJ2-7; 8 bases line up with TRBD1. This CDR3 is built from 15 residues. J lost 3 bases, V lost 3 bases, and 7 bases had no gene match. Germline V CDR1 and CDR2: LNHNV, YYDKDF (reference sequence). CDR3: CATSSSGGAGYEQYF. The DNA of the CDR3 is TGTGCCACCAGCAGCTCAGGGGGCGCCGGCTACGAGCAGTACTTC.

This clonotype has a count of ten or more. The CDR3 here is CASSDGQGGRSAKNIQYF. The CDR3, as DNA: TGTGCCAGCAGTGACGGACAGGGGGGGAGATCTGCCAAAAACATTCAGTACTTC. The V and J genes are TRBV6-2 or TRBV6-3 and TRBJ2-4, with 10 bases that match TRBD1. J was trimmed by 1 base and V by 5 bases; bases with no gene match: 11. This CDR3 has 18 amino acids. Germline CDR1 MNHEY, CDR2 SVGEGT.

Comments on this clonotype: A read error may explain this, as a much larger clone is one base away. J is TRBJ1-1 and V is TRBV6-6; possibly TRBD1 for D (5 bases). The ends were cut back, 5 bases at V and 1 base at J, with 14 bases in the middle. The germline CDR1 and CDR2 sequences are MNHNY and SVGAGI (reference sequence). The CDR3 loop spans 15 amino acids. Here the CDR3 reads CASSHLQEWNTEAFF. The CDR3, as DNA: TGTGCCAGCAGTCACCTACAGGAGTGGAACACTGAAGCTTTCTTT.

This clonotype was picked up many times. The chain recombines TRBV24-1 with TRBJ2-5; weak D call: TRBD2 (5 bases). V lost 4 bases and J lost 0, with 14 bases in between. This CDR3 contains 16 residues. From germline, CDR1 is KGHDR and CDR2 SFDVKD. The CDR3 sequence is CATSDTRENYQETQYF. CDR3 DNA sequence: TGTGCCACCAGTGACACTAGAGAAAACTACCAAGAGACCCAGTACTTC.

This clonotype was observed at least ten times. This clone may be a read error of a much larger clone one base away. V usage is TRBV3-1 and J usage is TRBJ1-4, with D unresolved. Germline CDR1 LGHDT, CDR2 YNNKEL (reference sequence). The V and J ends lost 3 bases and 7 bases respectively, with 6 bases between them. The CDR3 is made up of 12 amino acids. The CDR3 DNA reads as TGTGCCAGCAGCCATGGGAGTGAAAAACTGTTTTTT. It translates to CASSHGSEKLFF.

This clonotype was counted once. J is TRBJ1-4 and V is TRBV6-4; TRBD1 agrees at 7 bases. The CDR3 has 15 residues. Germline V gene lookup returns CDR1 MRHNA and CDR2 SNTAGT. V lost 5 bases to trimming and J lost 11 bases; unmatched junction nucleotides: 14. The CDR3, as DNA: TGTGCCAGCAGTTTTGGCCCGACAGGGAGCGTGAAACTGTTTTTT. Residues: CASSFGPTGSVKLFF.

V and J are TRBV24-1 and TRBJ2-3; TRBD1 might be the D (5 bases). The ends were cut back, 4 bases at V and 3 bases at J, with 13 bases in the middle. CDR1 KGHDR and CDR2 SFDVKD come from the germline V gene. The CDR3 spans 15 residues. The CDR3 is CATSDPRQTTDTQYF. The CDR3 DNA is TGTGCCACCAGTGACCCTCGACAGACTACAGATACGCAGTATTTT.

The V gene is TRBV29-1, the J gene TRBJ1-4; D remains unclear. V lost 1 base and J 6 bases, leaving 15 bases between the germline ends. CDR3 size: 15 residues. Germline assignment: CDR1 SQVTM and CDR2 ANQGSEA. CDR3 protein: CSVEGGMDGDEKLFF. The CDR3 DNA is TGCAGCGTTGAAGGAGGAATGGACGGGGATGAAAAACTGTTTTTT.

Remarks on this clonotype: Relative to the germline gene, one junction end is altered; a read error may explain this. The rearrangement uses TRBV24-1 and TRBJ1-4; 8 bases are shared with TRBD1. This CDR3 region has 15 residues. The germline gives CDR1 KGHDR, CDR2 SFDVKD. The CDR3 DNA reads TGCGCCACCAGGGGGCGGGGGAATACTAATGAAAAACTGTTTTTT. This codes for CATRGRGNTNEKLFF.